This T cell receptor beta chain was recovered during a study of OX40 agonist ivuxolimab in advanced cancers. Across the study: In this cohort, patients received ivuxolimab, an agonistic anti-OX40 (CD134) antibody. Patients got intravenous ivuxolimab at 0.01 to 10 mg/kg every 2 weeks.

Trimming removed 8 bases at V and 3 bases at J, with 18 bases between. Per the germline V gene, CDR1 is LNHDA and CDR2 is SQIVND (reference sequence). The CDR3 consists of 15 residues. Patients with a history of autoimmune disease or on systemic immunosuppression were excluded. Produced via immunoSEQ multiplex PCR; TCRdb's table is partial and in-frame only. The sample holds fewer than 80,000 clones, 80% to 90% seen once. This sequence was found in an adult with an advanced solid tumor such as melanoma, head and neck, liver or kidney cancer. This sample comprised CD4+ or CD8+ T cells sorted from blood, obtained in a trial of the OX40 agonist ivuxolimab. The chain employs TRBV19 and TRBJ2-3, with D possibly TRBD1 on 7 matching bases. CDR3 coding DNA: TGTGCCAGTTGTGAGGAGGGCAGGGGGACAGATACGCAGTATTTT. This gives the protein CASCEEGRGTDTQYF.